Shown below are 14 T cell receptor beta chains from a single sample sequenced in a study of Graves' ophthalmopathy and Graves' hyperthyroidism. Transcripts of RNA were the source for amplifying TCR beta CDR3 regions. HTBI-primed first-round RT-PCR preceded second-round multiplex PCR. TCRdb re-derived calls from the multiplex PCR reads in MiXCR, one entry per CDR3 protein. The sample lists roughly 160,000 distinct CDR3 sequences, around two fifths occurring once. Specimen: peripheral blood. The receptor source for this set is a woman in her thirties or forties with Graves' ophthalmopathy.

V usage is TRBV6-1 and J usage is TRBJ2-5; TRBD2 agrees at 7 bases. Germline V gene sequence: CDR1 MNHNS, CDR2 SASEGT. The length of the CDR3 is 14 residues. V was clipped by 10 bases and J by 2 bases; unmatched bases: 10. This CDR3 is CATAREGGQETQYF. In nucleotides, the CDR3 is TGTGCCACCGCCAGGGAGGGCGGGCAAGAGACCCAGTACTTC.

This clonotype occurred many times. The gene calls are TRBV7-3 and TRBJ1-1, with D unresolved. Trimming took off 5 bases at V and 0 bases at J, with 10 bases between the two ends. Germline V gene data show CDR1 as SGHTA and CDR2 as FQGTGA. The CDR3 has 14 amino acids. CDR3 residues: CASSTGQMNTEAFF. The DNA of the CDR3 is TGTGCCAGCAGCACGGGCCAGATGAACACTGAAGCTTTCTTT.

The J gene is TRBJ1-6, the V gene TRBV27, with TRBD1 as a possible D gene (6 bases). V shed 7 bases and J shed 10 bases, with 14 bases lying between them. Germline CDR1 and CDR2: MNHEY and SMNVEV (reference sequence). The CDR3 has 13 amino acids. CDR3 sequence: CASTRRGTSPLHF. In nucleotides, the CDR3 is TGTGCCAGCACCAGAAGGGGGACCTCACCCCTCCACTTT.

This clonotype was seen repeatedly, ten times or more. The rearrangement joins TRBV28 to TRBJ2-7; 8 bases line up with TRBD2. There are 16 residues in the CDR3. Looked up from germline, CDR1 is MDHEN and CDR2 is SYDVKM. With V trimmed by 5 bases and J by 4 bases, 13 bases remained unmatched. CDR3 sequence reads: CASSPRGNGRDYEQYF. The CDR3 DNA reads TGTGCCAGCAGTCCCCGTGGTAACGGGAGGGATTACGAGCAGTACTTC.

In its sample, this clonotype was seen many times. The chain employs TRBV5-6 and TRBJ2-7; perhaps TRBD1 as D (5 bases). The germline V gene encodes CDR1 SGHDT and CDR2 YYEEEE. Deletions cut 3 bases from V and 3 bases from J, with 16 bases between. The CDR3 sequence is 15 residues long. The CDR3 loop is CASSSPDRSHYEQYF. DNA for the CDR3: TGTGCCAGCAGCTCACCTGACAGATCCCACTACGAGCAGTACTTC.

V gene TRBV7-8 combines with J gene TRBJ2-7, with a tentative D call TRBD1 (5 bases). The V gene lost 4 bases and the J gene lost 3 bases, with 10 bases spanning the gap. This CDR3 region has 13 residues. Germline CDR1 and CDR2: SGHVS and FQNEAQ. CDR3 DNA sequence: TGTGCCAGCAGCTCGAGCCAGGGCTACGAGCAGTACTTC. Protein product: CASSSSQGYEQYF.

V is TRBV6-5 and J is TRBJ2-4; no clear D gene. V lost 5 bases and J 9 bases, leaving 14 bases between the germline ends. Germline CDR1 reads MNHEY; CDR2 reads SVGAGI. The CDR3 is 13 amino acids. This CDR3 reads CASSRETDSIQYF. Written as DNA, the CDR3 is TGTGCCAGCAGTCGCGAGACGGATAGCATTCAGTACTTC.

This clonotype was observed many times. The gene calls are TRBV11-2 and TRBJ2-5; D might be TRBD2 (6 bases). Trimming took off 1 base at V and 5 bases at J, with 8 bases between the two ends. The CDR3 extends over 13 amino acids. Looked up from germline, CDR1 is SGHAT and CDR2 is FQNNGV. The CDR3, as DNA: TGTGCCAGCAGCTTAGGGGCGGGGGAGACCCAGTACTTC. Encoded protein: CASSLGAGETQYF.

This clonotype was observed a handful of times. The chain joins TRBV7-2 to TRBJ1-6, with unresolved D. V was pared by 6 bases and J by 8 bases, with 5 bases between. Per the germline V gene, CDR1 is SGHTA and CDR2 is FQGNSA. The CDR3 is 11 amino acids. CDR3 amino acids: CASSQDSPLHF. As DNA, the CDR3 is TGTGCCAGCAGTCAAGATTCACCCCTCCACTTT.

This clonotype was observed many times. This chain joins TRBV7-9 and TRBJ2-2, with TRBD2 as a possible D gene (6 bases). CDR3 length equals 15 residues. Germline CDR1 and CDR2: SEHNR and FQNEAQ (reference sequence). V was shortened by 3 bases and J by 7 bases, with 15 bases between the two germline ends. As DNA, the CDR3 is TGTGCCAGCAGCTTGGGGACGACCGGGGGCGGGGAGCTGTTTTTT. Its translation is CASSLGTTGGGELFF.

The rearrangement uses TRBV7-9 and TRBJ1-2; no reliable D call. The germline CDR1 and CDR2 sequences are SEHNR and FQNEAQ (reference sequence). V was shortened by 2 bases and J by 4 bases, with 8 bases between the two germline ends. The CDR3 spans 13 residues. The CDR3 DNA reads TGTGCCAGCAGCTTACAGGAATTCTATGGCTACACCTTC. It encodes CASSLQEFYGYTF.

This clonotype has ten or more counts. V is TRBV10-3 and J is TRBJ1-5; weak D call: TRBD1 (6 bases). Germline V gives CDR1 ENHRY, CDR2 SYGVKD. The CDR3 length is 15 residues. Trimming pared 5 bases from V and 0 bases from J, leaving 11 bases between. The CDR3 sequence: CAISLGGHSNQPQHF. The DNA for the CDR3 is TGTGCCATCAGTCTCGGGGGACATAGCAATCAGCCCCAGCATTTT.

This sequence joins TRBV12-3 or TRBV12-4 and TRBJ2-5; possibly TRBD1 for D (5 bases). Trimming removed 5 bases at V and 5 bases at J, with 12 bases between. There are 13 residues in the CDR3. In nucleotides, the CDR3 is TGTGCCAGCAGTGGCAAGGGGCGGGAGACCCAGTACTTC. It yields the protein CASSGKGRETQYF.

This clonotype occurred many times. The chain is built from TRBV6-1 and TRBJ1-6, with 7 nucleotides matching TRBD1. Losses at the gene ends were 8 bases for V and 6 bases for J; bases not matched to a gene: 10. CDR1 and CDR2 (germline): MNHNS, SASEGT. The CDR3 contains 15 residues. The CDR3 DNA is TGTGCCAGCGCGACCAGGGGACAGCCTAATTCACCCCTCCACTTT. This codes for CASATRGQPNSPLHF.